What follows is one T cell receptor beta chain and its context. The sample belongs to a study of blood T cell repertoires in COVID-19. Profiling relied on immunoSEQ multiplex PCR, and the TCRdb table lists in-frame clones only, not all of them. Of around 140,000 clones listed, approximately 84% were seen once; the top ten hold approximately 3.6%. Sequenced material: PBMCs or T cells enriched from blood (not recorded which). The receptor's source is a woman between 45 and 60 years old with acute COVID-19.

CDR3 residues: CASTPRAGLGDTQYF. CDR3 DNA: TGTGCCAGTACCCCCCGAGCGGGATTAGGAGATACGCAGTATTTT. This chain links TRBV19 with TRBJ2-3, with TRBD2 matching over 7 bases. V lost 7 bases and J lost 5; bases outside the gene matches: 12. The CDR3 extends over 15 amino acids. Germline loops: CDR1 LNHDA, CDR2 SQIVND (reference sequence).